Reported below is one T cell receptor beta chain. This record belongs to a study of blood T cell repertoires in COVID-19. The wider study: Samples of COVID-19 (acute and convalescent) were obtained from the United States, Italy and Spain. Sample material is recorded as cDNA or gDNA derived from T cells, B-cell-depleted T cells, or PBMCs.

Per the original methods: Nucleated cell counts were estimated from reference gene primer amplification. The assay was immunoSEQ multiplex PCR, and TCRdb's table has in-frame clones only and misses some. That table furnishes V, J and clone size, whereas the DNA furnished D and trimming. The table lists 200,000 to 250,000 clones, about 84% of them singletons. Participants' own reports of clinical history determined their cohort assignment. The sequenced sample was PBMCs or T cells enriched from blood (not recorded which). The sequence derives from a man aged 60 to 75 who had recovered from COVID-19.

The CDR3 is CASSSRLAKNIQYF. In DNA, the CDR3 is TGTGCCAGCAGCAGTCGACTAGCCAAAAACATTCAGTACTTC. The J gene is TRBJ2-4, the V gene TRBV21-1; TRBD2 is the table's D call and was not checked against the DNA. TRBV21-1 is noted as a pseudogene. This CDR3 is 14 amino acids long.